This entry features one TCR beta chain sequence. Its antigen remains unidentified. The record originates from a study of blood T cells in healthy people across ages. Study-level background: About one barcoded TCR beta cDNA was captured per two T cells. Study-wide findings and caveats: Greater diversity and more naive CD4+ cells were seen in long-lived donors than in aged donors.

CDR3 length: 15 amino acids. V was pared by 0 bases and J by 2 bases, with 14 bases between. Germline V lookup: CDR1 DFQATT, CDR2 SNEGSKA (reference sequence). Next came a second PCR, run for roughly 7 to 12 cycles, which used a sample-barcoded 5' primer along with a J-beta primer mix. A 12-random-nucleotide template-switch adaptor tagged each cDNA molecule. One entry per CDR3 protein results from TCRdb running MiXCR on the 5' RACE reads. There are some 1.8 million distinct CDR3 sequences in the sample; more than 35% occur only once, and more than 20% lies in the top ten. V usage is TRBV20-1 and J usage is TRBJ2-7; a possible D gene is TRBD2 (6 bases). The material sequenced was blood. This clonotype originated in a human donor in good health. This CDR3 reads CSARDMTGETYEQYF. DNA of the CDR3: TGCAGTGCTAGAGATATGACGGGGGAGACCTACGAGCAGTACTTC.